Below are 15 T cell receptor beta chains sequenced from a single sample in a study of shared clonotypes between healthy human individuals. Naive CD8 cells, CD45RO-negative and positively selected for CCR7, excluded terminally differentiated effector memory CD45RA+ cells. Here immunoSEQ multiplex PCR was the method, and the copy in TCRdb shows in-frame clones only, minus some. The sample lists about 550,000 clones; 95% to 96% were seen once. Sequences were obtained from naive CD8+ T cells sorted from blood. The receptor source for this set is a young woman in good health.

In this sample, this clone turned up once. The chain has TRBV6-4 and TRBJ2-5, with 10 nucleotides matching TRBD2. The CDR3 spans 15 residues. Germline CDR1 is MRHNA and CDR2 is SNTAGT. Losses at the gene ends were 6 bases for V and 4 bases for J; bases not matched to a gene: 8. CDR3 coding DNA: TGTGCCAGCAGCCCTAGCGGGAGTTTAGGAGAGACCCAGTACTTC. Its protein product is CASSPSGSLGETQYF.

The rearrangement links TRBV5-6 to TRBJ2-3; 11 bases match TRBD1. This CDR3 is 15 amino acids long. Trimming at V came to 3 bases and at J to 4 bases, leaving 4 bases not matched to a gene. Looked up from germline, CDR1 is SGHDT and CDR2 is YYEEEE. CDR3 amino acids: CASSWTGGLADTQYF. DNA for the CDR3: TGTGCCAGCAGCTGGACAGGGGGCCTCGCAGATACGCAGTATTTT.

V usage is TRBV6-4 and J usage is TRBJ2-1; TRBD2 matches at 16 bases. The CDR3 runs 15 residues. Trimming cost V 7 bases and J 7 bases; bases outside gene matches: 4. Germline-derived CDR1 and CDR2 are MRHNA and SNTAGT. The CDR3 DNA follows: TGTGCCAGCAATGGGACTAGCGGGAGGGTAAATGAGCAGTTCTTC. Its translation is CASNGTSGRVNEQFF.

The chain is built from TRBV15 and TRBJ1-4; D call uncertain. V dropped 3 bases and J dropped 4 bases, with 12 bases sitting between them. Per the germline V gene, CDR1 is LNHNV and CDR2 is YYDKDF (reference sequence). CDR3 size: 15 residues. The CDR3 protein is CATSRSDSGNEKLFF. As DNA, the CDR3 is TGTGCCACCAGCAGGTCCGACTCGGGTAATGAAAAACTGTTTTTT.

J is TRBJ2-7 and V is TRBV2; 9 bases match TRBD2. V gave up 6 bases and J gave up 4 bases; unmatched junction bases: 10. Germline V CDR1 and CDR2: SNHLY, FYNNEI. The CDR3 length is 15 residues. Here the CDR3 reads CASSDSGRRGYEQYF. The CDR3 bases are TGTGCCAGCAGCGATAGCGGGAGAAGGGGTTACGAGCAGTACTTC.

The chain has TRBV7-9 and TRBJ2-1, with D tentatively TRBD1 (6 bases). V shed 1 base and J shed 6 bases, with 10 bases lying between them. CDR1 and CDR2 (germline): SEHNR, FQNEAQ (reference sequence). This CDR3 has 14 amino acids. The DNA for the CDR3 is TGTGCCAGCAGCTTAGAAGACAGGCGCAATGAGCAGTTCTTC. Its translation: CASSLEDRRNEQFF.

The chain links TRBV27 to TRBJ2-7, with D unresolved. V lost 1 base and J lost 2, with 9 bases in between. This CDR3 is 14 amino acids long. The germline V gene encodes CDR1 MNHEY and CDR2 SMNVEV (reference sequence). The CDR3 loop reads CASSLYGAPYEQYF. The CDR3 nucleotides are TGTGCCAGCAGTTTATATGGTGCTCCCTACGAGCAGTACTTC.

V is TRBV7-1 and J is TRBJ2-4, with D possibly TRBD1 on 6 matching bases. TRBV7-1 is an ORF, with its function uncertain. V was clipped by 4 bases and J by 9 bases, with 19 bases between them. The CDR3 totals 15 residues. The CDR3 DNA follows: TGTGCCAGCAGCTTAGAGAGGGTCAGAGGGGGCATTCAGTACTTC. Its protein is CASSLERVRGGIQYF.

This chain uses TRBV19 with TRBJ1-2, with a tentative D call TRBD1 (6 bases). Trimming shortened V by 7 bases and J by 7 bases, and 16 bases separated the two germline ends. The germline V gene encodes CDR1 LNHDA and CDR2 SQIVND (reference sequence). The CDR3 contains 13 residues. CDR3 region: CASTGGWGSGYTF. The DNA of the CDR3 is TGTGCCAGTACGGGGGGCTGGGGTAGTGGCTACACCTTC.

The rearrangement joins TRBV27 to TRBJ2-7; 8 bases are shared with TRBD2. V shed 5 bases and J 5 bases; nucleotides not matched to a gene: 8. CDR1 is MNHEY and CDR2 is SMNVEV in the germline V gene (reference sequence). The CDR3 length is 14 residues. The CDR3 sequence is CASSAGTRGHEQYF. The CDR3 DNA is TGTGCCAGCAGTGCCGGGACTAGGGGCCACGAGCAGTACTTC.

CDR3 region: CASSSRTVGNEQFF. The CDR3 DNA sequence: TGTGCCAGCAGCTCTAGGACAGTCGGAAATGAGCAGTTCTTC. The V and J genes are TRBV7-6 and TRBJ2-1; maybe TRBD1 (6 bases). V dropped 4 bases and J dropped 7 bases, with 14 bases sitting between them. The CDR3 is made up of 14 amino acids. Germline CDR1 SGHVS, CDR2 FNYEAQ.

The chain recombines TRBV7-3 with TRBJ2-1, with D possibly matching TRBD2 (6 bases). Germline CDR1 is SGHTA and CDR2 is FQGTGA. The CDR3 extends over 14 amino acids. V was shortened by 6 bases and J by 4 bases, with 13 bases between the two germline ends. CDR3 protein: CASSFGTGYNEQFF. CDR3 nucleotide sequence: TGTGCCAGCAGTTTCGGGACTGGTTACAATGAGCAGTTCTTC.

V is TRBV28 and J is TRBJ2-3; TRBD1 matches at 8 bases. The ends lost 6 bases at V and 0 bases at J; junction bases unmatched: 8. This CDR3 has 16 amino acids. Germline assignment: CDR1 MDHEN and CDR2 SYDVKM. The CDR3 DNA is TGTGCCAGCAGACCCCTACAGGGGGTAAGCACAGATACGCAGTATTTT. Translating gives CASRPLQGVSTDTQYF.

The rearrangement uses TRBV6-1 and TRBJ2-2; TRBD2 might be the D (5 bases). V dropped 2 bases and J dropped 8 bases, with 18 bases sitting between them. The germline gives CDR1 MNHNS, CDR2 SASEGT. The CDR3 totals 16 residues. This CDR3 reads CASSERLWELEGELFF. CDR3 sequence (DNA): TGTGCCAGCAGTGAACGTCTTTGGGAGCTCGAAGGGGAGCTGTTTTTT.

The gene calls are TRBV6-6 and TRBJ1-5; D call uncertain. This CDR3 contains 14 residues. Trimming took 6 bases from V and 0 from J, leaving 9 bases between them. Germline CDR1 is MNHNY and CDR2 is SVGAGI (reference sequence). CDR3 region: CASRSGDSNQPQHF. CDR3 bases: TGTGCCAGCAGGTCAGGAGATAGCAATCAGCCCCAGCATTTT.